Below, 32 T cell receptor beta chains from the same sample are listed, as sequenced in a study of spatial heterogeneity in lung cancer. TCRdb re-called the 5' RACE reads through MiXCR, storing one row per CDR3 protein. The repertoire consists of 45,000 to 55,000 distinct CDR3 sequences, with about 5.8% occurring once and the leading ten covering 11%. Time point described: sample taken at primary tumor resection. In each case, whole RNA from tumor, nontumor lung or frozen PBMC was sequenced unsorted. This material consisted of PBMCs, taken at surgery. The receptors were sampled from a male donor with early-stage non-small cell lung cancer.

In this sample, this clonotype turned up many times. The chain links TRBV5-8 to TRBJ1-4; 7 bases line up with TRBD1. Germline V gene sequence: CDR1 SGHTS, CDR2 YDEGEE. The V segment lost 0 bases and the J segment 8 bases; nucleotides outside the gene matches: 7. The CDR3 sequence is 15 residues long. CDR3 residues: CASSLVGQRSEKLFF. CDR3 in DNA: TGTGCCAGCAGCTTGGTGGGACAGCGTAGCGAAAAACTGTTTTTT.

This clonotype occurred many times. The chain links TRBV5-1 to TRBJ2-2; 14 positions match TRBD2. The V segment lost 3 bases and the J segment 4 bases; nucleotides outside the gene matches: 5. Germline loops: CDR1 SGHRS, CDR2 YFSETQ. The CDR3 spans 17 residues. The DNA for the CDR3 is TGCGCCAGCAGCTCCGGGACTAGCGGGAGCCTCACCGGGGAGCTGTTTTTT. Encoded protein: CASSSGTSGSLTGELFF.

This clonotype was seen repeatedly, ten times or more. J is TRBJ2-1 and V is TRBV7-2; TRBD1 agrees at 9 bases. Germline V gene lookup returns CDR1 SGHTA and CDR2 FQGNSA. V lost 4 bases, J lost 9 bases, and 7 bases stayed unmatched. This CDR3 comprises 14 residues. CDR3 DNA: TGTGCCAGCAGCTCCCGGACAGGGGCCGGTGAGCAGTTCTTC. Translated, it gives CASSSRTGAGEQFF.

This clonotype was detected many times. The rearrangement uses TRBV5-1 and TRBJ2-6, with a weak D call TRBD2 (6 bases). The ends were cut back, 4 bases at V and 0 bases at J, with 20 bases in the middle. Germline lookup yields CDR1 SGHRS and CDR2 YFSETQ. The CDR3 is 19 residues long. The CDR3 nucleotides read TGCGCCAGCAGCACGAAGGGAGCGGGCGACCCCTCTGGGGCCAACGTCCTGACTTTC. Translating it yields CASSTKGAGDPSGANVLTF.

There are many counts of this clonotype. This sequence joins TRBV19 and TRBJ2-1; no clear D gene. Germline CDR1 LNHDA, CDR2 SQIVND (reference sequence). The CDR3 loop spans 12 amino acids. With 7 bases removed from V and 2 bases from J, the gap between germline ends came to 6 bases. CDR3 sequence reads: CASKETYNEQFF. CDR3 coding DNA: TGTGCCAGTAAGGAGACCTACAATGAGCAGTTCTTC.

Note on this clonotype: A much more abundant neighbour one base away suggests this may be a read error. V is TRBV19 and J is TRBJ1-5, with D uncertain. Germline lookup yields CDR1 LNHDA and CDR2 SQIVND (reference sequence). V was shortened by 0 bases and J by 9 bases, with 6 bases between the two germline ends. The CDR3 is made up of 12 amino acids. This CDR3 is CASSIDKAPQHF. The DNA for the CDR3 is TGTGCCAGTAGTATAGACAAGGCGCCCCAGCATTTT.

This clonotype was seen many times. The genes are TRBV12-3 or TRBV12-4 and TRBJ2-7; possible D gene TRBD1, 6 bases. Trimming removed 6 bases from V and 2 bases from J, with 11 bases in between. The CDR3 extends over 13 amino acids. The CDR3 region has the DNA TGTGCCAGCAGCTCAGGGGTCCCCTACGAGCAGTACTTC. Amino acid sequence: CASSSGVPYEQYF.

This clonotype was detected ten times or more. CDR3 protein: CASARATTLNEQFF. CDR3 in DNA: TGCGCCAGCGCACGCGCCACGACTTTGAATGAGCAGTTCTTC. V usage is TRBV5-1 and J usage is TRBJ2-1, with unresolved D. This CDR3 comprises 14 residues. V shed 7 bases and J shed 7 bases, with 18 bases lying between them. The germline V gene encodes CDR1 SGHRS and CDR2 YFSETQ.

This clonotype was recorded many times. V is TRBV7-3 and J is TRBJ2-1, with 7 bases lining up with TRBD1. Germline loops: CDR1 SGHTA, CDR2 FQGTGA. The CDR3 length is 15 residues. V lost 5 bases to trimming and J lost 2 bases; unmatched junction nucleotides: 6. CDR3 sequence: CASSQGQTTYNEQFF. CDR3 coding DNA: TGTGCCAGCAGCCAGGGACAGACTACCTACAATGAGCAGTTCTTC.

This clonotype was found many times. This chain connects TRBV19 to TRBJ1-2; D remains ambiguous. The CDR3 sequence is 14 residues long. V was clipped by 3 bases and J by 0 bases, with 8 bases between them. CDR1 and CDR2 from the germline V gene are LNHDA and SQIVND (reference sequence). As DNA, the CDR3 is TGTGCCAGTAGTATCAAGACTCCTAACTATGGCTACACCTTC. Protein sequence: CASSIKTPNYGYTF.

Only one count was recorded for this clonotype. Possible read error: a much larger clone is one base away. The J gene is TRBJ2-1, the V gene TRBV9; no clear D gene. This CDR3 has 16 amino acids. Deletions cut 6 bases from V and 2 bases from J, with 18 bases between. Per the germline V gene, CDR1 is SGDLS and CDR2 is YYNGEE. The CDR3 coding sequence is TGTGCCAGCACCCCCCGGCTTCTGCGGACCTACAATGAGCAGTTCTTC. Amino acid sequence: CASTPRLLRTYNEQFF.

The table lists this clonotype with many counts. In DNA form, the CDR3 reads TGTGCCAGTAGTGCTACAGGGGGCAGCTATGGCTACACCTTC. It encodes CASSATGGSYGYTF. The J gene is TRBJ1-2, the V gene TRBV19; 9 nucleotides line up with TRBD1. CDR1 and CDR2 from the germline V gene are LNHDA and SQIVND (reference sequence). The CDR3 sequence is 14 residues long. V lost 5 bases, J lost 4 bases, and 5 bases stayed unmatched.

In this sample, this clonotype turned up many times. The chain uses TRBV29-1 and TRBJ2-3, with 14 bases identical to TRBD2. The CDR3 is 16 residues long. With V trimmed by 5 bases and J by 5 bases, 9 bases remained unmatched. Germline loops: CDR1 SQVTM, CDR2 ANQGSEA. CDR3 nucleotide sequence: TGCAGCGTTCAGGGACTAGCGGGAGCAATCAAAGATACGCAGTATTTT. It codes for CSVQGLAGAIKDTQYF.

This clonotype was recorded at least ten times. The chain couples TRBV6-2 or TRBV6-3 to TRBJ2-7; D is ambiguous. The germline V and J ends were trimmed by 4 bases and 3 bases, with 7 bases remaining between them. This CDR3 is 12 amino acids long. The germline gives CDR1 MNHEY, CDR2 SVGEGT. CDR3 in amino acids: CASSFLSYEQYF. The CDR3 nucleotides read TGTGCCAGCAGTTTCTTGAGCTACGAGCAGTACTTC.

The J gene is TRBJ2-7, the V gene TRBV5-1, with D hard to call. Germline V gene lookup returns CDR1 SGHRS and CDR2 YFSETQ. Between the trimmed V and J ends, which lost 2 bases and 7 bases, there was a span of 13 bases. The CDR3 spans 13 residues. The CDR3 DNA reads TGCGCCAGCAGCTTCGAAGACCCTCGGGAGCAGTACTTC. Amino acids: CASSFEDPREQYF. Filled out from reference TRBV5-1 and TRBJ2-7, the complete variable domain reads KAGVTQTPRYLIKTRGQQVTLSCSPISGHRSVSWYQQTPGQGLQFLFEYFSETQRNKGNFPGRFSGRQFSNSRSEMNVSTLELGDSALYLCASSFEDPREQYFGPGTRLTVT.

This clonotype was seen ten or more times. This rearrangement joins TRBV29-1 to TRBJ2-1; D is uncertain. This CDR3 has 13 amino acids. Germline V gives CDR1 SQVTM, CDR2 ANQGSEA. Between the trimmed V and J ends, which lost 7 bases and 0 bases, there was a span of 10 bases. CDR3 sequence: CSARVSSYNEQFF. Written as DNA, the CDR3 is TGCAGCGCTCGCGTTAGCTCCTACAATGAGCAGTTCTTC.

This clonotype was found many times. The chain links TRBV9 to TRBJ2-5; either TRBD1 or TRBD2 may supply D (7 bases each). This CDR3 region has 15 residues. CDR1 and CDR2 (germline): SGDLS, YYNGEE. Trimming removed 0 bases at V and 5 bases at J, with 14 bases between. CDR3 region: CASSVAPRGGETQYF. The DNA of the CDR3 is TGTGCCAGCAGCGTAGCCCCCAGGGGGGGTGAGACCCAGTACTTC.

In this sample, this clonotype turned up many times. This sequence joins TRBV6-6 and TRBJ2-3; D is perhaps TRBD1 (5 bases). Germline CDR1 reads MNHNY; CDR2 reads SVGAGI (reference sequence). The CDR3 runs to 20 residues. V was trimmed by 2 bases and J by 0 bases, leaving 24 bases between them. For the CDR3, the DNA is TGTGCCAGCAGTTACGCGGTCTCCCCAGGGCCCCTTTTTAGCACAGATACGCAGTATTTT. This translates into CASSYAVSPGPLFSTDTQYF.

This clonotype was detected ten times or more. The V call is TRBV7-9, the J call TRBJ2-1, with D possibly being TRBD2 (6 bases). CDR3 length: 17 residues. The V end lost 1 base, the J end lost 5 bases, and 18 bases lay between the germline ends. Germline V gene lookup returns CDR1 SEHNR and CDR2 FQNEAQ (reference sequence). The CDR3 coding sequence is TGTGCCAGCAGCTTAGAGGAGGGGAGTCTACCAAACAATGAGCAGTTCTTC. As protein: CASSLEEGSLPNNEQFF.

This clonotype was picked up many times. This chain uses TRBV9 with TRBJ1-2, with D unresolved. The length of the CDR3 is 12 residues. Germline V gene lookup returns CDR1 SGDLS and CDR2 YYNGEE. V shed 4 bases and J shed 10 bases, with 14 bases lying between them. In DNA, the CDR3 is TGTGCCAGCAGCCCCCCCTCAGATGTCTACACCTTC. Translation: CASSPPSDVYTF.

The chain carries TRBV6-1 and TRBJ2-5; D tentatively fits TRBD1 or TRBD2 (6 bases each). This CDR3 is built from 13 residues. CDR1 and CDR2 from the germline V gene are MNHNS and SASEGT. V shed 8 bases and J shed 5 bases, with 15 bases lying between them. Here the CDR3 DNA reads TGTGCCAGCCACTGGGGGGCTCAGGAGACCCAGTACTTC. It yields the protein CASHWGAQETQYF.

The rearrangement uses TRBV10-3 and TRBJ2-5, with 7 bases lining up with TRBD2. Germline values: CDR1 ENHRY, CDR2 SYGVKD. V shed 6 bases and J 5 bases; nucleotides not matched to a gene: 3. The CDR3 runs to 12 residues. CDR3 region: CAISAGGETQYF. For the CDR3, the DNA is TGTGCCATCAGCGCCGGGGGGGAGACCCAGTACTTC.

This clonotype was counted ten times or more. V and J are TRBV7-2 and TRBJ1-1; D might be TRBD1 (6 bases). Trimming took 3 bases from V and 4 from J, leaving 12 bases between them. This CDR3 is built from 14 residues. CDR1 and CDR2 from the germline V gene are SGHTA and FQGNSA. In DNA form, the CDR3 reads TGTGCCAGCAGCTTCGGACAGAGGGTCACTGAAGCTTTCTTT. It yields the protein CASSFGQRVTEAFF.

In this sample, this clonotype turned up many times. CDR3 nucleotides: TGTGCCAGCAGGCCGGACATGTACACTGAAGCTTTCTTT. It encodes CASRPDMYTEAFF. The rearrangement links TRBV6-5 to TRBJ1-1; D is possibly TRBD1 (5 bases). V lost 6 bases, J lost 3 bases, and 11 bases lay in between. CDR3 length: 13 residues. CDR1 MNHEY and CDR2 SVGAGI come from the germline V gene.

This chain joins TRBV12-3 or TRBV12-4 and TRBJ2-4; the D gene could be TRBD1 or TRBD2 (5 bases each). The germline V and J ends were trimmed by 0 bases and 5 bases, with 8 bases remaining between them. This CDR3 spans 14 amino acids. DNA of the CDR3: TGTGCCAGCAGTTTAGCAGGGACCCAAAACATTCAGTACTTC. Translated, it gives CASSLAGTQNIQYF.

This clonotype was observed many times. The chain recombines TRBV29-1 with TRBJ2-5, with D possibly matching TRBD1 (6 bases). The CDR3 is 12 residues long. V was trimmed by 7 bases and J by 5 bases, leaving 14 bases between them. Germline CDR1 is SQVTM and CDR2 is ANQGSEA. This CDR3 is CSGGPQGETQYF. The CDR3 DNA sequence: TGCAGCGGGGGACCCCAGGGGGAGACCCAGTACTTC.

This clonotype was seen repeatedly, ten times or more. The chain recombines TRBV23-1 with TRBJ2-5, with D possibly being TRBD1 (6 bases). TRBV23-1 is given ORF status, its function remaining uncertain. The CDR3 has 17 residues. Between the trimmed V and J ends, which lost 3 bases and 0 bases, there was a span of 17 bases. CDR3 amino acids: CASSHKGVRVHQETQYF. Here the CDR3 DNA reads TGCGCCAGCAGTCACAAGGGGGTCAGGGTGCACCAAGAGACCCAGTACTTC.

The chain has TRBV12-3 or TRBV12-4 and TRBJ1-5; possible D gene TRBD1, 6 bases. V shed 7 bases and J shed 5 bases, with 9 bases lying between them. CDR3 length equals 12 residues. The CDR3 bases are TGTGCCAGCAAATGGACAGATCAGCCCCAGCATTTT. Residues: CASKWTDQPQHF.

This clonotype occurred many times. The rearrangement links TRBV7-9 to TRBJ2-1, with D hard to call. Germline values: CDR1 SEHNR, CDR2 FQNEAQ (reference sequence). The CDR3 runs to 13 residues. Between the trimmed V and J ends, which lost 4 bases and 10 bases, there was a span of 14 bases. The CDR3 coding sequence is TGTGCCAGCAGCTCCACCCCCGCCCAAGAGCAGTTCTTC. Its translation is CASSSTPAQEQFF.

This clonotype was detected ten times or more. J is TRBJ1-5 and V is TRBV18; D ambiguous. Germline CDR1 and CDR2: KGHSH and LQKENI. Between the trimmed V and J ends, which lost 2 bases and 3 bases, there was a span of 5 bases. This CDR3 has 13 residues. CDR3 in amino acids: CASSPEINQPQHF. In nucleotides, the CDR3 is TGTGCCAGCTCACCAGAGATCAATCAGCCCCAGCATTTT.

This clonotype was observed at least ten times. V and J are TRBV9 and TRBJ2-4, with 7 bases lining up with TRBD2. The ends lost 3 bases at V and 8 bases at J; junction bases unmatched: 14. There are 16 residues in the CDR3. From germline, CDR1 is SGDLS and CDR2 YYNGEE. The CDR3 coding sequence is TGTGCCAGCAGCGCAACCGCCTTAGCGGGCCGAGACATTCAGTACTTC. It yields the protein CASSATALAGRDIQYF.

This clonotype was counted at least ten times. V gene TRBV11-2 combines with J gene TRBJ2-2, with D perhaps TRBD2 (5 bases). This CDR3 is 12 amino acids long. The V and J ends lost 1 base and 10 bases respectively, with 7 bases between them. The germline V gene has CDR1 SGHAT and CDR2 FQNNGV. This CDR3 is CASSLGGEELFF. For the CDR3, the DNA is TGTGCCAGCAGCTTAGGGGGAGAGGAGCTGTTTTTT. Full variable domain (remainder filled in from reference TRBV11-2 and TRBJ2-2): EAGVAQSPRYKIIEKRQSVAFWCNPISGHATLYWYQQILGQGPKLLIQFQNNGVVDDSQLPKDRFSAERLKGVDSTLKIQPAKLEDSAVYLCASSLGGEELFFGEGSRLTVL.